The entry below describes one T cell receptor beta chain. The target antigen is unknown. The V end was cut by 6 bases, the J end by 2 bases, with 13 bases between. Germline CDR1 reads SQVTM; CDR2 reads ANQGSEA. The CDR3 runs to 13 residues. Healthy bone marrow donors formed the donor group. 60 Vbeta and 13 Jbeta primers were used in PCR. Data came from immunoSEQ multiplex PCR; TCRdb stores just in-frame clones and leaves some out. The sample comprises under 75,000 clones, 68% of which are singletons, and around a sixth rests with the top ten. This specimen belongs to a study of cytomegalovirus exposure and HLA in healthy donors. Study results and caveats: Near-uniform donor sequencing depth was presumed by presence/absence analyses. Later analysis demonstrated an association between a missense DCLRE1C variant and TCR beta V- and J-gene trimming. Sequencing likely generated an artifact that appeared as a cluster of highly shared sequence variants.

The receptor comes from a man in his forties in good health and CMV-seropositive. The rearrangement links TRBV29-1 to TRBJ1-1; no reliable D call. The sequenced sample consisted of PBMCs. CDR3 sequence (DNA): TGCAGCGTCGCGCAGCAGGTTAACACTGAAGCTTTCTTT. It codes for CSVAQQVNTEAFF. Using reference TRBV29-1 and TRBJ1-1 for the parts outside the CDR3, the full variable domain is SAVISQKPSRDICQRGTSLTIQCQVDSQVTMMFWYRQQPGQSLTLIATANQGSEATYESGFVIDKFPISRPNLTFSTLTVSNMSPEDSSIYLCSVAQQVNTEAFFGQGTRLTVV.